This note documents a single T cell receptor (beta chain) sequence. What it binds is not known. TCRdb analysed the 5' RACE reads with MiXCR anew, one entry per CDR3 protein. The sample lists about 400,000 distinct CDR3 sequences; around 24% were seen once. This record comes from a study of T-cell memory formation after mild COVID-19. Study findings and constraints: A second wave of clones peaked on day 37, and their SARS-CoV-2 specificity went unconfirmed.

Germline assignment: CDR1 GTSNPN and CDR2 SVGIG (reference sequence). V gave up 3 bases and J gave up 8 bases; unmatched junction bases: 14. The CDR3 runs 15 residues. The receptor was isolated from an adult woman who had mild COVID-19 (a few samples of this study predate the infection). Cell type and time point are not known. This chain links TRBV30 with TRBJ1-2, with TRBD1 matching 8 bases. Material: PBMCs or a T cell subset sorted from them (not recorded which). The CDR3 reads CAWRPPGTGATGYTF. The CDR3 nucleotides are TGTGCCTGGAGACCCCCCGGGACAGGAGCAACGGGCTACACCTTC.